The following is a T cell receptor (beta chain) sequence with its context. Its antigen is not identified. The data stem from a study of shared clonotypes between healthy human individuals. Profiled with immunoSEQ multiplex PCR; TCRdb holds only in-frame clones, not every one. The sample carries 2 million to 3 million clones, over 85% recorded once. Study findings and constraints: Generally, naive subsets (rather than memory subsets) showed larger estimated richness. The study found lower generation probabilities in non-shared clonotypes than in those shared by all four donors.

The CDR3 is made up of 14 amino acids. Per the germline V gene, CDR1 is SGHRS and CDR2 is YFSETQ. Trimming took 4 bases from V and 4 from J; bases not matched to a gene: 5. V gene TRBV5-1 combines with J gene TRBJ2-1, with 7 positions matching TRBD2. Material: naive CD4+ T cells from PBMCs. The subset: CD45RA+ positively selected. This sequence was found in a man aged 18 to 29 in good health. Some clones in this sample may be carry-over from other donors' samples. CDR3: CASSRAGEYNEQFF. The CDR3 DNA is TGCGCCAGCAGCAGGGCGGGGGAGTACAATGAGCAGTTCTTC.